This T cell receptor (beta chain) comes out of a study of blood T cell repertoires in COVID-19. On the study more broadly: The United States, Italy and Spain provided the acute and convalescent COVID-19 samples.

Method: immunoSEQ multiplex PCR; TCRdb's copy keeps in-frame clones and lacks some. The data contain about 240,000 clones, 88% of them singletons. The sequenced sample was peripheral blood. This TCR was sampled from a woman between 35 and 50 years old who had recovered from COVID-19.

For the CDR3, the DNA is TGCGCCAGCAGCCCCACTACAGGGAGGGCTTACGAGCAGTACTTC. Translating gives CASSPTTGRAYEQYF. The chain employs TRBV5-1 and TRBJ2-7, with a tentative D call TRBD2 (7 bases). This CDR3 comprises 15 residues. Germline V gene data show CDR1 as SGHRS and CDR2 as YFSETQ. Trimming pared 4 bases from V and 4 bases from J, leaving 18 bases between.